This T cell receptor beta chain stems from a study of glioma-infiltrating T cells after dendritic cell vaccination. The PCR used 60 V beta and 13 J beta primers. Repertoires were generated with immunoSEQ multiplex PCR, while TCRdb's copy carries only in-frame clones and drops some. The sample comprises more than 60,000 clones, 75% to 85% of which are singletons, and around 9.6% rests with the top ten. The source of this sequence is a human donor with glioblastoma. Sequences were derived from blood, sampled before dendritic cell vaccination.

The CDR3 DNA follows: TGTGCCAGCAGCAGGGGACAGGGGTCTGAAAAACTGTTTTTT. Residues: CASSRGQGSEKLFF. The chain couples TRBV13 to TRBJ1-4; TRBD1 agrees at 10 bases. This CDR3 comprises 14 residues. Trimming removed 5 bases from V and 7 bases from J; junction bases left unmatched: 4. The V gene's germline CDR1 is PRHDT and CDR2 FYEKMQ (reference sequence).